A single sample gave rise to the 15 T cell receptor beta chains below, sequenced in a study of cytomegalovirus exposure and HLA in healthy donors. The PCR ran on 60 Vbeta and 13 Jbeta primers. Libraries were prepared by immunoSEQ multiplex PCR; TCRdb keeps only in-frame clonotypes and omits some of them. The sample gives 100,000 or so clones, about 81% of which show up once; approximately 2.1% is in the top ten. The sequencing input was PBMCs. All receptors derive from a man aged 18-30 years in good health and CMV-seronegative.

V and J are TRBV6-6 and TRBJ2-1; tentatively, D is TRBD1 (5 bases). From germline, CDR1 is MNHNY and CDR2 SVGAGI (reference sequence). V was shortened by 3 bases and J by 0 bases, with 9 bases between the two germline ends. CDR3 length: 15 residues. As DNA, the CDR3 is TGTGCCAGCAGTTATGGAGACAGCTCCTACAATGAGCAGTTCTTC. Translated, it gives CASSYGDSSYNEQFF.

The rearrangement uses TRBV5-1 and TRBJ2-1; TRBD2 might be the D (6 bases). V was shortened by 0 bases and J by 6 bases, with 16 bases between the two germline ends. The germline V gene encodes CDR1 SGHRS and CDR2 YFSETQ. CDR3 length: 16 residues. Here the CDR3 DNA reads TGCGCCAGCAGCTTGGTTGGGGGACTCCCAGGCAATGAGCAGTTCTTC. It codes for CASSLVGGLPGNEQFF. Full variable domain (rest looked up from reference TRBV5-1 and TRBJ2-1): KAGVTQTPRYLIKTRGQQVTLSCSPISGHRSVSWYQQTPGQGLQFLFEYFSETQRNKGNFPGRFSGRQFSNSRSEMNVSTLELGDSALYLCASSLVGGLPGNEQFFGPGTRLTVL.

This clone has a single count. CDR3 bases: TGTGCCAGCGGCCGGGACAGGGGTAATGGAGAGCAGTTCTTC. This sequence encodes CASGRDRGNGEQFF. The chain is built from TRBV27 and TRBJ2-1; 10 bases align to TRBD1. CDR3 length: 14 amino acids. Per the germline V gene, CDR1 is MNHEY and CDR2 is SMNVEV (reference sequence). Unmatched junction bases numbered 11, after V lost 8 bases and J lost 10 bases.

This chain uses TRBV4-1 with TRBJ2-5; D unresolved. This CDR3 comprises 14 residues. CDR1 MGHRA and CDR2 YSYEKL come from the germline V gene. The ends were cut back, 1 base at V and 2 bases at J, with 8 bases in the middle. The DNA for the CDR3 is TGCGCCAGCAGCCAAGTTGGTGCGCAAGAGACCCAGTACTTC. Translating it yields CASSQVGAQETQYF.

This chain joins TRBV10-3 and TRBJ2-3; D is possibly TRBD1 (6 bases). This CDR3 has 13 amino acids. V lost 8 bases to trimming and J lost 4 bases, with 13 bases between them. Germline-derived CDR1 and CDR2 are ENHRY and SYGVKD. The CDR3: CAIEGDGPDTQYF. CDR3 nucleotides: TGTGCCATCGAGGGGGATGGTCCAGATACGCAGTATTTT.

The CDR3: CASSFTGSSYEQYF. For the CDR3, the DNA is TGTGCCAGCAGTTTTACAGGGAGCTCCTACGAGCAGTACTTC. This chain links TRBV6-6 with TRBJ2-7; TRBD1 might be the D (6 bases). V lost 4 bases to trimming and J lost 0 bases, with 10 bases between them. The CDR3 length is 14 residues. Per the germline V gene, CDR1 is MNHNY and CDR2 is SVGAGI (reference sequence).

The rearrangement uses TRBV7-6 and TRBJ2-3; 8 nucleotides align to TRBD1. The CDR3 spans 15 residues. Germline V gene lookup returns CDR1 SGHVS and CDR2 FNYEAQ. The trim removed 1 base at V and 6 bases at J, leaving 6 bases unmatched. DNA for the CDR3: TGTGCCAGCAGCTTAGATACAGGGGGATCGGATACGCAGTATTTT. Translating gives CASSLDTGGSDTQYF.

This clone was counted once. The V call is TRBV5-1, the J call TRBJ2-3; 7 bases align to TRBD2. Trimming removed 4 bases from V and 4 bases from J; junction bases left unmatched: 12. CDR1 SGHRS and CDR2 YFSETQ come from the germline V gene. The CDR3 has 16 residues. The CDR3 nucleotides read TGCGCCAGCAGCAAGGGCCTGAGCGGGGTAGCAGATACGCAGTATTTT. Its translation: CASSKGLSGVADTQYF. Complete variable domain (other parts from reference TRBV5-1 and TRBJ2-3): KAGVTQTPRYLIKTRGQQVTLSCSPISGHRSVSWYQQTPGQGLQFLFEYFSETQRNKGNFPGRFSGRQFSNSRSEMNVSTLELGDSALYLCASSKGLSGVADTQYFGPGTRLTVL.

This clone was seen only once. The rearrangement uses TRBV6-1 and TRBJ2-5, with 8 bases identical to TRBD1. With the DNA end fitting TRBJ2-7 better, the J assignment may be wrong. This CDR3 spans 14 amino acids. The germline gives CDR1 MNHNS, CDR2 SASEGT. CDR3: CASSRTGIKDEQYF. CDR3 bases: TGTGCCAGCAGTAGGACAGGGATAAAGGACGAGCAGTACTTC.

The chain links TRBV28 to TRBJ2-3; TRBD1 agrees at 8 bases. V was pared by 8 bases and J by 0 bases, with 1 base of the junction left unmatched. CDR1 and CDR2 (germline): MDHEN, SYDVKM. The CDR3 consists of 13 residues. CDR3: CASGQGSTDTQYF. DNA of the CDR3: TGTGCCAGCGGACAGGGAAGCACAGATACGCAGTATTTT.

The V gene is TRBV9, the J gene TRBJ2-1, with 9 bases that match TRBD1. CDR3 length: 18 amino acids. With V trimmed by 1 base and J by 9 bases, 17 bases remained unmatched. Germline-derived CDR1 and CDR2 are SGDLS and YYNGEE. Written as DNA, the CDR3 is TGTGCCAGCAGCGTAAGAGGGGAAAGGGACAGGGACGGGCGTGAGCAGTTCTTC. Protein: CASSVRGERDRDGREQFF.

V usage is TRBV6-1 and J usage is TRBJ2-7; 7 bases map to TRBD1. The CDR3 length is 15 residues. Germline V lookup: CDR1 MNHNS, CDR2 SASEGT. The V gene end was trimmed by 1 base and the J gene end by 4 bases; junction bases not matched to a gene: 7. The CDR3 nucleotides read TGTGCCAGCAGTGAAGGGGCAGGGGGTATGTACGAGCAGTACTTC. This encodes CASSEGAGGMYEQYF.

The rearrangement joins TRBV29-1 to TRBJ2-7; 8 nucleotides match TRBD1. Germline CDR1 and CDR2: SQVTM and ANQGSEA. V trimming: 7 bases; J trimming: 0 bases; junction bases outside the gene matches: 5. The CDR3 spans 13 residues. The CDR3 bases are TGCAGCGCCTGGACAGGGAGCTCCTACGAGCAGTACTTC. Translation: CSAWTGSSYEQYF.

The chain joins TRBV9 to TRBJ1-6, with no clear D. CDR1 and CDR2 from the germline V gene are SGDLS and YYNGEE. The ends were cut back, 4 bases at V and 9 bases at J, with 14 bases in the middle. There are 14 residues in the CDR3. CDR3 DNA sequence: TGTGCCAGCAGCCCCGGGCGGGGTTTTTCACCCCTCCACTTT. Translated: CASSPGRGFSPLHF.

V usage is TRBV14 and J usage is TRBJ2-7; 11 bases are a match to TRBD2. This CDR3 is built from 16 residues. The V gene's germline CDR1 is SGHDN and CDR2 FVKESK. V trimming: 4 bases; J trimming: 2 bases; junction bases outside the gene matches: 7. Here the CDR3 DNA reads TGTGCCAGCAGCCGAAAGACTAGCGGGGTGACCTACGAGCAGTACTTC. Translating it yields CASSRKTSGVTYEQYF.